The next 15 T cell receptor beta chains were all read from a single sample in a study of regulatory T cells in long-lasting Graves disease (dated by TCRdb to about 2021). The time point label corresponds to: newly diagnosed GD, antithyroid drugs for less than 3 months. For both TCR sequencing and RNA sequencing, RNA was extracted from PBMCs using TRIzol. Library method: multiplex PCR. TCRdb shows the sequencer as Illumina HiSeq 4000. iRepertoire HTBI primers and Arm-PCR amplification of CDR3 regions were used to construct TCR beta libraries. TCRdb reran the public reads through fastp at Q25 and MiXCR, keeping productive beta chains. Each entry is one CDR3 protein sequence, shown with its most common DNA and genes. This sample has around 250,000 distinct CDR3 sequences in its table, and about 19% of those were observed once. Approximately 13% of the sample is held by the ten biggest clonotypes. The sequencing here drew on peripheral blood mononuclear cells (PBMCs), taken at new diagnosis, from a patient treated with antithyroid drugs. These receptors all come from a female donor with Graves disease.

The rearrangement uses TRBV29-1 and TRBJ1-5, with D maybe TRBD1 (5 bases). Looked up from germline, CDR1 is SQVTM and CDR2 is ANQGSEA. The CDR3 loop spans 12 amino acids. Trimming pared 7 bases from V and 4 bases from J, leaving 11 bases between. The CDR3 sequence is CSAGGENQPQHF. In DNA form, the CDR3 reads TGCAGCGCCGGGGGGGAGAATCAGCCCCAGCATTTT. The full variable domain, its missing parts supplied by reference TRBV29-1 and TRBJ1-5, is SAVISQKPSRDICQRGTSLTIQCQVDSQVTMMFWYRQQPGQSLTLIATANQGSEATYESGFVIDKFPISRPNLTFSTLTVSNMSPEDSSIYLCSAGGENQPQHFGDGTRLSIL.

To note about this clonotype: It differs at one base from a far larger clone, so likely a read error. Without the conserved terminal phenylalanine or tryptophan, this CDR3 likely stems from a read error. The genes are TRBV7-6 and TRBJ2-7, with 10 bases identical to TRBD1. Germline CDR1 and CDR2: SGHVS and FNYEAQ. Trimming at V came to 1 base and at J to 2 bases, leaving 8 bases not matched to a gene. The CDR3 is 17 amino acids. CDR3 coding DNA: TGTGCCAGCAGCTTAGATGACAGGGGGCTAGGGCCCTACGAGCAGTACTCC. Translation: CASSLDDRGLGPYEQYS.

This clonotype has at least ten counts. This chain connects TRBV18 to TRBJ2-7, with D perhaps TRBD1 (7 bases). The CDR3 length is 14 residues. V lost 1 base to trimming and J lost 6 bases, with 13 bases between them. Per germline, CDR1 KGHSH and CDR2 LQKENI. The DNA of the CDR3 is TGTGCCAGCTCACCACAGTACAGGGGAGGCGAGCAGTACTTC. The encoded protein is CASSPQYRGGEQYF.

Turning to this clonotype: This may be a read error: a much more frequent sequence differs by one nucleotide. The CDR3 DNA follows: TGTGCCAGCAGTCACAGGGAGGGACCGTCGAAGAACACTGAAGCTCTCTTT. As protein: CASSHREGPSKNTEALF. This rearrangement joins TRBV6-2 or TRBV6-3 to TRBJ1-1; D is possibly TRBD1 (6 bases). Germline CDR1 MNHEY, CDR2 SVGEGT. The CDR3 totals 17 residues.

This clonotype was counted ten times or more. The CDR3 sequence is CASRLGQVAGELFF. In DNA form, the CDR3 reads TGTGCCAGCAGACTGGGACAGGTAGCCGGGGAGCTGTTTTTT. This chain joins TRBV27 and TRBJ2-2; 8 nucleotides line up with TRBD1. CDR3 length equals 14 residues. Trimming at V came to 6 bases and at J to 6 bases, leaving 6 bases not matched to a gene. The germline CDR1 and CDR2 sequences are MNHEY and SMNVEV (reference sequence).

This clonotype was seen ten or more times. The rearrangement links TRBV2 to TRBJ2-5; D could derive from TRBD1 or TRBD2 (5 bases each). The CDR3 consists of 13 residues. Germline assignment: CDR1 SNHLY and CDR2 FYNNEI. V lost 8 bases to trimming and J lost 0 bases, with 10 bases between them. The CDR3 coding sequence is TGTGCCAGCTGGCCGGGACACCAAGAGACCCAGTACTTC. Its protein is CASWPGHQETQYF.

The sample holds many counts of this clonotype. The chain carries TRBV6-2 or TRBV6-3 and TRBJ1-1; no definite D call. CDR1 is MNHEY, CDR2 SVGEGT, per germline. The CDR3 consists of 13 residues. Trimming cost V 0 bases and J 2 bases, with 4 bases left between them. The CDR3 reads CASSYSINTEAFF. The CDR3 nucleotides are TGTGCCAGCAGTTACTCGATAAACACTGAAGCTTTCTTT.

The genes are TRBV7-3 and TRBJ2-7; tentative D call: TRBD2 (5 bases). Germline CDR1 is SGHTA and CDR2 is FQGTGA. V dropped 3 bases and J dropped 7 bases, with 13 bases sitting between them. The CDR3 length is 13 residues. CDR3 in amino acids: CASSFGLAREQYF. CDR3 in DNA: TGTGCCAGCAGCTTCGGACTGGCACGAGAGCAGTACTTC.

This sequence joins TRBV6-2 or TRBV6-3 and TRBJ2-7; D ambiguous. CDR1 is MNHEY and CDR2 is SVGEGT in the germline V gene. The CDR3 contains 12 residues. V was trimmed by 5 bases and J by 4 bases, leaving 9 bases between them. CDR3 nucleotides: TGTGCCAGCAGTCGCCCCCCTTACGAGCAGTACTTC. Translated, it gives CASSRPPYEQYF.

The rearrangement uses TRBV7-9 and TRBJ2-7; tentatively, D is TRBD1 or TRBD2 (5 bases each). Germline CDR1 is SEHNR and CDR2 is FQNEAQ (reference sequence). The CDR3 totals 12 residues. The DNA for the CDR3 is TGTGCTATCCGGGACGCTTCCTACGAGCAGTACTTC. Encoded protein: CAIRDASYEQYF. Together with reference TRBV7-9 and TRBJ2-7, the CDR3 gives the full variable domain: DTGVSQNPRHKITKRGQNVTFRCDPISEHNRLYWYRQTLGQGPEFLTYFQNEAQLEKSRLLSDRFSAERPKGSFSTLEIQRTEQGDSAMYLCAIRDASYEQYFGPGTRLTVT.

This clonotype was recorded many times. CDR3 nucleotides: TGTGCCAGCAGCCCCTCTCTGGAAGAGACCCAGTACTTC. Protein product: CASSPSLEETQYF. The chain links TRBV7-7 to TRBJ2-5; the D is unclear. The CDR3 totals 13 residues. Germline V gene data show CDR1 as SSHAT and CDR2 as FNYEAQ (reference sequence). The V gene lost 5 bases and the J gene lost 3 bases, with 10 bases spanning the gap.

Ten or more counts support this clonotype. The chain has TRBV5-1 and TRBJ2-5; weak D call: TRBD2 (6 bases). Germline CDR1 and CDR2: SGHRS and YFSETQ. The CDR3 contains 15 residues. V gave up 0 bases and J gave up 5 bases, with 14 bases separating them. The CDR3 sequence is CASSLGAGFQETQYF. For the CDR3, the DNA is TGCGCCAGCAGCTTGGGGGCGGGATTCCAGGAGACCCAGTACTTC.

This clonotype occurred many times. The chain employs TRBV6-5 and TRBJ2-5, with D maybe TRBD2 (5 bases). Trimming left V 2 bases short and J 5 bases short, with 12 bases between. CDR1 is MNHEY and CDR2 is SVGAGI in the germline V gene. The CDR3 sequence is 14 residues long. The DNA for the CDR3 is TGTGCCAGCAGTTACGTCTCGGGGAAGGAGACCCAGTACTTC. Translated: CASSYVSGKETQYF.

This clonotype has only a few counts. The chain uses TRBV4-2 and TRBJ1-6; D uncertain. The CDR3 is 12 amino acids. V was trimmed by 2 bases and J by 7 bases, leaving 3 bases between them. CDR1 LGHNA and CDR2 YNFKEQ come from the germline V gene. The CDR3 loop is CASSQRNSPLHF. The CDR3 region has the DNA TGTGCCAGCAGCCAAAGGAATTCACCCCTCCACTTT.

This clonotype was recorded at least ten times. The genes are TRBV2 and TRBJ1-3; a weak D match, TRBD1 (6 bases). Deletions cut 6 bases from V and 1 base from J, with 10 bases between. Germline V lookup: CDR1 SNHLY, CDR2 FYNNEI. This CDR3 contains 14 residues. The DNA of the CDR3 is TGTGCCAGCAGACAGGGCCGTTCTGGAAACACCATATATTTT. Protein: CASRQGRSGNTIYF. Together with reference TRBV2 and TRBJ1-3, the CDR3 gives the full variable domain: EPEVTQTPSHQVTQMGQEVILRCVPISNHLYFYWYRQILGQKVEFLVSFYNNEISEKSEIFDDQFSVERPDGSNFTLKIRSTKLEDSAMYFCASRQGRSGNTIYFGEGSWLTVV.